Listed here is a single TCR beta chain. A read error is possible here, since a much larger clone lies one base away. MiXCR, applied by TCRdb to the 5' RACE reads, yields one record per CDR3 protein. Altogether 200,000 to 300,000 distinct CDR3 sequences are present, 3.6% being singletons, with the ten largest covering about a fifth. The data derive from a study of T cells after yellow fever vaccination. This CDR3 has 14 amino acids. CDR1 and CDR2 (germline): MNHNY, SVGAGI (reference sequence). The chain uses TRBV6-6 and TRBJ1-5, with a weak D call TRBD1 (5 bases). The sample was PBMCs, taken 15 days after the yellow fever booster vaccination. This TCR was recovered from a man aged 18 to 30 who received the YFV17D yellow fever vaccine. The CDR3 reads CASSGQYSNRPQHF. The CDR3, as DNA: TGTGCCAGCAGTGGACAATATAGCAATCGGCCCCAGCATTTT.